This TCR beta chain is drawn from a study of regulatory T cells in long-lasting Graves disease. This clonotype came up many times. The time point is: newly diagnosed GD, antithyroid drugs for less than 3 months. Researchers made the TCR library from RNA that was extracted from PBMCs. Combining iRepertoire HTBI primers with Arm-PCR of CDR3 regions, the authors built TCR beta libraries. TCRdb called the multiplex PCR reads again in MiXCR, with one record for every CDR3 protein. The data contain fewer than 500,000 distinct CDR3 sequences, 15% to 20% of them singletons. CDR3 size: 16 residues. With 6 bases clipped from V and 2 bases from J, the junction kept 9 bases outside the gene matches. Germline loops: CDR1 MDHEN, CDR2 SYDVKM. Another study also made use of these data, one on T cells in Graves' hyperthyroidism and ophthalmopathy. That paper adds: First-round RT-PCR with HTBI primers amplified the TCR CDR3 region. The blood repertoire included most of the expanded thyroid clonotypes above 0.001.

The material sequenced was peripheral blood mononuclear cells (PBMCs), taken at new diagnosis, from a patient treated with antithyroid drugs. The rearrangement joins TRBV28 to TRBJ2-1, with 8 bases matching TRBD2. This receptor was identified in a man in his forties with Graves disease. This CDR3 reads CASSLRSGSTYNEQFF. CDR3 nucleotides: TGTGCCAGCAGCTTAAGGAGCGGGAGTACCTACAATGAGCAGTTCTTC.